In its sample, the clone carrying this T cell receptor (beta chain) was seen once. What it recognizes is unknown. The data belong to a study of breast tumors, draining lymph nodes, adjacent tissues. MiXCR, applied by TCRdb to the multiplex PCR reads, yields one record per CDR3 protein. This table holds 200,000 to 250,000 distinct CDR3 sequences, roughly a third found once. Axillary draining lymph nodes of breast cancer patients supplied the node samples. Study-level findings and limits: Findings are consistent with lymph node origin and intratumoral expansion of most tumor T cells. The lymph node origin of tumor T cells was framed as consistent with a hypothesis, not demonstrated. Tumor TCR diversity was below lymph nodes but above nontumor tissue.

Germline loops: CDR1 SNHLY, CDR2 FYNNEI. V was cut by 7 bases and J by 4 bases, with 14 bases left in between. The CDR3 runs to 14 residues. This chain uses TRBV2 with TRBJ2-4; D may match TRBD1 or TRBD2 (5 bases each). Material for sequencing was axillary lymph node tissue. The TCR comes from a female donor with breast cancer. Some clones in this sample may be carry-over from other donors' samples. The CDR3 loop is CASNSGLLKNIQYF. The CDR3 region has the DNA TGTGCCAGCAACTCGGGGCTACTTAAAAACATTCAGTACTTC.